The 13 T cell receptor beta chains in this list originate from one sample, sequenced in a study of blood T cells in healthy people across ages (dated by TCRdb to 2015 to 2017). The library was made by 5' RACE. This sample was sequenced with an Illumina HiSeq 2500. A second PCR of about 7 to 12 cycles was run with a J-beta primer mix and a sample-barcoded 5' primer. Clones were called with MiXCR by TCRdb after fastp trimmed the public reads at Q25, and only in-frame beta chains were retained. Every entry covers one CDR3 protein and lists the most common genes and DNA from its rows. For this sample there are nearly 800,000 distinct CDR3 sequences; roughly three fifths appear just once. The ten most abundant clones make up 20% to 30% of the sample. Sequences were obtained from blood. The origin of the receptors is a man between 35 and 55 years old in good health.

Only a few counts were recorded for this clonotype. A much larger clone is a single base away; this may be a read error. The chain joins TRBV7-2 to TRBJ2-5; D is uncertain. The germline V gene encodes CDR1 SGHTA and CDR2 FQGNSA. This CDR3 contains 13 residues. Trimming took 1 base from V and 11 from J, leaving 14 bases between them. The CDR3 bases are TGTGCCAGCAGCTTAGAGTATGCCAATGAGCAGTACTTC. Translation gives CASSLEYANEQYF.

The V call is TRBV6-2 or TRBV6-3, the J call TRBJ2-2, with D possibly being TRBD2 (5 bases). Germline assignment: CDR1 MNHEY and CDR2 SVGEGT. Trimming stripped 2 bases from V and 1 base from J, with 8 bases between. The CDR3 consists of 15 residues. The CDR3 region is CASSYDTRNTGELFF. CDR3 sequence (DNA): TGTGCCAGCAGTTACGATACTAGGAACACCGGGGAGCTGTTTTTT.

The CDR3 DNA sequence: TGTGCCAGCAGCTTCCGCCCCGAGACGTTCGATGAGCAGTTCTTC. Translation gives CASSFRPETFDEQFF. The chain carries TRBV5-5 and TRBJ2-1; D unresolved. Trimming pared 2 bases from V and 8 bases from J, leaving 17 bases between. Germline CDR1 SGHKS, CDR2 YYEKEE (reference sequence). The CDR3 length is 15 residues.

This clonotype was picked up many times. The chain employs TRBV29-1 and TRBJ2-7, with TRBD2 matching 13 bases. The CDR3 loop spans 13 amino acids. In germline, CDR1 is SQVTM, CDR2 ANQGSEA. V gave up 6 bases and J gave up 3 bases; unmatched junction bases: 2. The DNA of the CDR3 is TGCAGCGTCAGGACTAGCGGGAGCTACGAGCAGTACTTC. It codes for CSVRTSGSYEQYF.

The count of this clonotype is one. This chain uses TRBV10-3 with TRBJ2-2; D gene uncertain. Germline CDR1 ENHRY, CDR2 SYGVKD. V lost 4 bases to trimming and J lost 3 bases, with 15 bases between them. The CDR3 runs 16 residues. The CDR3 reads CAISVSALEDTGELFF. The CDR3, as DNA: TGTGCCATCAGTGTGTCGGCCCTCGAGGACACCGGGGAGCTGTTTTTT.

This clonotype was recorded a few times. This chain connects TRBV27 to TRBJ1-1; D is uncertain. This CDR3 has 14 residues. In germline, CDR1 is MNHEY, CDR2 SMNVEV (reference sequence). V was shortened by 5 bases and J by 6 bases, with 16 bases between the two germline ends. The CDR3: CASSPTSGWPEAFF. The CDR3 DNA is TGTGCCAGCAGTCCTACCTCCGGGTGGCCTGAAGCTTTCTTT.

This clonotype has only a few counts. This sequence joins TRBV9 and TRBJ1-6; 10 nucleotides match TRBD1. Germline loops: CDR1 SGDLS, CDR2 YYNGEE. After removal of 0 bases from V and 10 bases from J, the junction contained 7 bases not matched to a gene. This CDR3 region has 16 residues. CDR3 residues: CASSVEPGTGVSPLHF. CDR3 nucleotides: TGTGCCAGCAGCGTAGAGCCCGGGACAGGGGTGTCACCCCTCCACTTT.

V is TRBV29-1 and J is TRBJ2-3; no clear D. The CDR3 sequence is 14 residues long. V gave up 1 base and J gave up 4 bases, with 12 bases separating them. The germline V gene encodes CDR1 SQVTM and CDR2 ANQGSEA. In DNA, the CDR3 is TGCAGCGTTGAAGGAGAGAGTGCCGCAGATACGCAGTATTTT. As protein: CSVEGESAADTQYF.

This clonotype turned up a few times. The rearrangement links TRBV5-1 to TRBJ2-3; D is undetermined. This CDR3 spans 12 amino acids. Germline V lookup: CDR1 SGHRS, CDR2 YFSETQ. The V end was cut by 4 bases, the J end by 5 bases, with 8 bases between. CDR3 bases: TGCGCCAGCAGCCGGCTGGGAGATACGCAGTATTTT. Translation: CASSRLGDTQYF.

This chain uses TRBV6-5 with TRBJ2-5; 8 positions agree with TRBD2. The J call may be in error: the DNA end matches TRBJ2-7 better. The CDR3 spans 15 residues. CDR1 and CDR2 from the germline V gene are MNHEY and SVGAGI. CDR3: CATPYGEREFGEQYF. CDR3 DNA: TGTGCCACCCCTTACGGGGAGCGGGAGTTCGGCGAGCAGTACTTC.

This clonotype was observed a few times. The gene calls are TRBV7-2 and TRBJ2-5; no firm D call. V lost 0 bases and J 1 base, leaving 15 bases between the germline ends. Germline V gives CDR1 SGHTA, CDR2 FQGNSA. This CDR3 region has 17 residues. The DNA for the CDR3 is TGTGCCAGCAGCTTAGCATGGCAGCTTGTAGCCCAAGAGACCCAGTACTTC. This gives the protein CASSLAWQLVAQETQYF. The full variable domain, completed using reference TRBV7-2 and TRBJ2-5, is GAGVSQSPSNKVTEKGKDVELRCDPISGHTALYWYRQSLGQGLEFLIYFQGNSAPDKSGLPSDRFSAERTGGSVSTLTIQRTQQEDSAVYLCASSLAWQLVAQETQYFGPGTRLLVL.

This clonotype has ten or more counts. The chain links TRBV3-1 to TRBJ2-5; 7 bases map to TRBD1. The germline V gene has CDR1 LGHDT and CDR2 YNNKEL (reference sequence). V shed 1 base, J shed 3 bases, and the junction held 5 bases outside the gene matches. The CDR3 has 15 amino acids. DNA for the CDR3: TGTGCCAGCAGCCAAGCGACAGGGTGGGAAGAGACCCAGTACTTC. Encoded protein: CASSQATGWEETQYF.

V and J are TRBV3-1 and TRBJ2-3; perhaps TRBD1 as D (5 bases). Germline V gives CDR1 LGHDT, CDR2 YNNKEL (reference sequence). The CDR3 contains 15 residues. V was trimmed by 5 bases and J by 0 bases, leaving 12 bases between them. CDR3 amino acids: CASSYGHTSTDTQYF. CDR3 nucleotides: TGTGCCAGCAGCTACGGACACACTAGCACAGATACGCAGTATTTT.